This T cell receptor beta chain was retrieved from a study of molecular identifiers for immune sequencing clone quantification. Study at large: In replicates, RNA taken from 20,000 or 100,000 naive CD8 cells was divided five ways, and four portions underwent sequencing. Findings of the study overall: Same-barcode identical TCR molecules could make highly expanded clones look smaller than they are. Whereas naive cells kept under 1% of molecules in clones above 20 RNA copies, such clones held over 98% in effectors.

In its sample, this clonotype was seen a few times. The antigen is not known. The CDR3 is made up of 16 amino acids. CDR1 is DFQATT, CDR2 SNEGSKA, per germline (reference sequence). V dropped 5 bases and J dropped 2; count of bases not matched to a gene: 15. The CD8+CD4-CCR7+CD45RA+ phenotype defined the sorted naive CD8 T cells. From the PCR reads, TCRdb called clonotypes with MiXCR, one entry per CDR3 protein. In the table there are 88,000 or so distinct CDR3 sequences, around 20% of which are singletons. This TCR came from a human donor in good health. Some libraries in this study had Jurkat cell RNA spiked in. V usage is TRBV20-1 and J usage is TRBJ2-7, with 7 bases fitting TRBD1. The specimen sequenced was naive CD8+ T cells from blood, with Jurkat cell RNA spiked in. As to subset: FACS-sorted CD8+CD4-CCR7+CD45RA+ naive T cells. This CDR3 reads CSAAPFNRGLTYEQYF. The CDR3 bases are TGCAGTGCTGCTCCTTTTAATAGGGGGCTAACCTACGAGCAGTACTTC.